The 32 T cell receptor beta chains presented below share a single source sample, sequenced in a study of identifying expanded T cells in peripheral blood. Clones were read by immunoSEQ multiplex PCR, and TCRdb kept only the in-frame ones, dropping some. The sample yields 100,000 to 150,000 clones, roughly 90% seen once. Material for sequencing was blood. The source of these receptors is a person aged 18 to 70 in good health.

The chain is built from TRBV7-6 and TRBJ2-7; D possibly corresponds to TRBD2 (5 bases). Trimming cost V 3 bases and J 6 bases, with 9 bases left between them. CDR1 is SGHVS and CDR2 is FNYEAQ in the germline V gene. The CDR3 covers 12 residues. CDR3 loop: CASSLGSSEQYF. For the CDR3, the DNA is TGTGCCAGCAGCTTGGGGAGCTCCGAGCAGTACTTC.

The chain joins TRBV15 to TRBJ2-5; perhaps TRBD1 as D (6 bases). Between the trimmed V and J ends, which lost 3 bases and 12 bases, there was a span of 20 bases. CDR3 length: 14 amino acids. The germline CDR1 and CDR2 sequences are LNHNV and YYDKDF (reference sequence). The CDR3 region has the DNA TGTGCCACCAGCAGCGGACCCCGGGACAACGGGGAGTACTTC. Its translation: CATSSGPRDNGEYF.

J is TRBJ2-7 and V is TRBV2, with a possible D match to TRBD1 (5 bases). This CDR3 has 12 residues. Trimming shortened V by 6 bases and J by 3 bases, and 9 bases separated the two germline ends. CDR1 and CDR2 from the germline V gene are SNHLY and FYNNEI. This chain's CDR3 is CASSHDSYEQYF. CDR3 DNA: TGTGCCAGCAGCCACGACAGCTACGAGCAGTACTTC.

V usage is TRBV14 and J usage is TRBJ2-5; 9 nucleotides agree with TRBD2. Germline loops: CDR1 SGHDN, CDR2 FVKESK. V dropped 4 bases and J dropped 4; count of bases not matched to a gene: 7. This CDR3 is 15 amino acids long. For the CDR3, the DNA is TGTGCCAGCAGCCCCCCTGCGGGAGGGAGAGAGACCCAGTACTTC. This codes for CASSPPAGGRETQYF.

CDR3 loop: CASSRGRGRYHSNQPQHF. CDR3 nucleotide sequence: TGCGCCAGCAGTCGAGGCAGGGGGCGTTATCATAGCAATCAGCCCCAGCATTTT. The rearrangement uses TRBV23-1 and TRBJ1-5, with 8 bases identical to TRBD1. TRBV23-1 is identified as an open reading frame with a role that is uncertain. V trimming: 4 bases; J trimming: 0 bases; junction bases outside the gene matches: 11. The CDR3 runs 18 residues.

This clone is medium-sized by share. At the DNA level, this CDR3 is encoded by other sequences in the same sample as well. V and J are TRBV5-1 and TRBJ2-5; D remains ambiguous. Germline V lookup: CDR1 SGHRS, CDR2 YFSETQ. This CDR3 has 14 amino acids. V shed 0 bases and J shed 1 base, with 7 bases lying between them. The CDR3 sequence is CASSLVSSQETQYF. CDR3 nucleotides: TGCGCCAGCAGCTTGGTGAGTTCCCAAGAGACCCAGTACTTC.

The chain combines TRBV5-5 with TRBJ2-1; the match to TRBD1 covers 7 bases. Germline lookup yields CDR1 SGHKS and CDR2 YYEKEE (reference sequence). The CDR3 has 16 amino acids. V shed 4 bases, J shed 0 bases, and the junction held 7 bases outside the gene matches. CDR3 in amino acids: CASSARRDSSYNEQFF. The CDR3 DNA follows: TGTGCCAGCAGCGCACGAAGGGACAGCTCCTACAATGAGCAGTTCTTC.

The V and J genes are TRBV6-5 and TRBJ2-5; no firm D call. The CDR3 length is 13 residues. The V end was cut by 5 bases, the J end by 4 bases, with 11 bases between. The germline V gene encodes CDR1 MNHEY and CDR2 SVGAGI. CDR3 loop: CASSPGIVETQYF. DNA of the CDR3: TGTGCCAGCAGTCCCGGAATAGTAGAGACCCAGTACTTC.

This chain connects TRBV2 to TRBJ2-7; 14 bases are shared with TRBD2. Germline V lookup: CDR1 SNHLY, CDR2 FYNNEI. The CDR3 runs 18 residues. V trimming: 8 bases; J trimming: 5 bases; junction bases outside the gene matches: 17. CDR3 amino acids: CASSPGLAGEGPNHEQYF. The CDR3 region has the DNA TGTGCCAGCTCCCCGGGACTAGCGGGAGAGGGACCGAACCACGAGCAGTACTTC. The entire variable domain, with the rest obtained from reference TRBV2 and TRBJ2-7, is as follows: EPEVTQTPSHQVTQMGQEVILRCVPISNHLYFYWYRQILGQKVEFLVSFYNNEISEKSEIFDDQFSVERPDGSNFTLKIRSTKLEDSAMYFCASSPGLAGEGPNHEQYFGPGTRLTVT.

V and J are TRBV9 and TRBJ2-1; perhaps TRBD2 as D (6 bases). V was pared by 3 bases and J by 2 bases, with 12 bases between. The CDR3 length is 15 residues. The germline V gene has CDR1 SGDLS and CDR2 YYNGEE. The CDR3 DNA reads TGTGCCAGCAGCGAACTAGCCAGTGCCTACAATGAGCAGTTCTTC. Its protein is CASSELASAYNEQFF.

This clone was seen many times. Here the CDR3 DNA reads TGTGCCAGCCGGGCGCAGGGTCTGTCCACCATATATTTT. Encoded protein: CASRAQGLSTIYF. The chain combines TRBV2 with TRBJ1-3, with D perhaps matching TRBD1 (5 bases). Germline lookup yields CDR1 SNHLY and CDR2 FYNNEI. V shed 8 bases and J shed 9 bases, with 17 bases lying between them. The CDR3 covers 13 residues.

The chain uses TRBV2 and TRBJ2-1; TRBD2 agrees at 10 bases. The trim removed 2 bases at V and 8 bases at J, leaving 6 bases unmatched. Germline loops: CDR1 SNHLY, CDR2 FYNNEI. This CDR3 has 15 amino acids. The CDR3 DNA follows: TGTGCCAGCAGTGAATTTTCTAGCGGGAGTCATGAGCAGTTCTTC. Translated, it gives CASSEFSSGSHEQFF. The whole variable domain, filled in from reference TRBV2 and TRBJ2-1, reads EPEVTQTPSHQVTQMGQEVILRCVPISNHLYFYWYRQILGQKVEFLVSFYNNEISEKSEIFDDQFSVERPDGSNFTLKIRSTKLEDSAMYFCASSEFSSGSHEQFFGPGTRLTVL.

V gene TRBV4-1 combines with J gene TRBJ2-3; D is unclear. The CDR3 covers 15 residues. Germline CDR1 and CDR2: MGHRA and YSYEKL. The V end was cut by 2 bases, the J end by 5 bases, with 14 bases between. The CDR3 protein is CASSQNPGSRDTQYF. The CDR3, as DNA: TGCGCCAGCAGCCAAAACCCCGGGTCTAGAGATACGCAGTATTTT.

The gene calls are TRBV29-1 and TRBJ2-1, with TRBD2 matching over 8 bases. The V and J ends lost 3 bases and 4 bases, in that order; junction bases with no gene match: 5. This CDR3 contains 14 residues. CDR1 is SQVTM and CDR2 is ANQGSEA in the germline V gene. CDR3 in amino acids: CSVENSGAYNEQFF. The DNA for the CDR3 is TGCAGCGTTGAGAATAGCGGGGCTTACAATGAGCAGTTCTTC.

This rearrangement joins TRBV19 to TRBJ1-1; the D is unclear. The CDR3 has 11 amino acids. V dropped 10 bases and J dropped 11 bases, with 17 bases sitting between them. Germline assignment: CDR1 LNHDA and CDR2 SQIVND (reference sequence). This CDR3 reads CATATEMKAFF. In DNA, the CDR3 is TGTGCCACGGCCACGGAAATGAAGGCTTTCTTT.

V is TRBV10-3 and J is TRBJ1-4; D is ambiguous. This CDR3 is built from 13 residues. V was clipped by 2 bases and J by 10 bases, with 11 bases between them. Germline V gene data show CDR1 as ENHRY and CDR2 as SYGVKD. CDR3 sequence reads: CAISEADEGKLFF. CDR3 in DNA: TGTGCCATCAGTGAGGCGGACGAGGGAAAACTGTTTTTT.

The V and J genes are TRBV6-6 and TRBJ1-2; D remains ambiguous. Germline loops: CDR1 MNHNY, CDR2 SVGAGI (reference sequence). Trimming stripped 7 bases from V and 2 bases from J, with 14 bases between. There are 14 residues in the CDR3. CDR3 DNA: TGTGCCAGCACCTCTAGTGGAGGGAACTATGGCTACACCTTC. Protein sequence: CASTSSGGNYGYTF.

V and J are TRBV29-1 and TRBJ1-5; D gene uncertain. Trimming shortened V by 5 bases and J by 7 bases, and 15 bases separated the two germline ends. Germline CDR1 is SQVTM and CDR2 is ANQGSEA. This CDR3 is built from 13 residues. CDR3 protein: CSVLLVGGQPQHF. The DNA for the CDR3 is TGCAGCGTTTTGCTTGTGGGAGGCCAGCCCCAGCATTTT.

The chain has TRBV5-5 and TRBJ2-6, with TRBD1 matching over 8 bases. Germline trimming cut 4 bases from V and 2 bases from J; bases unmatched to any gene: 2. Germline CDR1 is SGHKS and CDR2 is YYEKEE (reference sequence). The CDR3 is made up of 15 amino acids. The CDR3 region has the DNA TGTGCCAGCAGCACGACAGGGGCTGGGGCCAACGTCCTGACTTTC. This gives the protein CASSTTGAGANVLTF. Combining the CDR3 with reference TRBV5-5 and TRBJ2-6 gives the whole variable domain DAGVTQSPTHLIKTRGQQVTLRCSPISGHKSVSWYQQVLGQGPQFIFQYYEKEERGRGNFPDRFSARQFPNYSSELNVNALLLGDSALYLCASSTTGAGANVLTFGAGSRLTVL.

The CDR3 loop reads CASSILGTSGTYEQYF. The CDR3 nucleotides read TGTGCCAGTAGCATCCTCGGGACTAGCGGTACCTACGAGCAGTACTTC. The chain has TRBV19 and TRBJ2-7; 11 bases line up with TRBD2. Germline trimming cut 6 bases from V and 2 bases from J; bases unmatched to any gene: 9. This CDR3 is 16 amino acids long. Germline values: CDR1 LNHDA, CDR2 SQIVND (reference sequence).

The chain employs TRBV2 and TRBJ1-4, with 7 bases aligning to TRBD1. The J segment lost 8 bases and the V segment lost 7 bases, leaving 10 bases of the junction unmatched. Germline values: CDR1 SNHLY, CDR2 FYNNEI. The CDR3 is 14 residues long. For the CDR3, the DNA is TGTGCCAGCAAGTTTGGAGGGGGCAGGGAAAAACTGTTTTTT. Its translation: CASKFGGGREKLFF. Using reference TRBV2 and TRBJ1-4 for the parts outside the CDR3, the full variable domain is EPEVTQTPSHQVTQMGQEVILRCVPISNHLYFYWYRQILGQKVEFLVSFYNNEISEKSEIFDDQFSVERPDGSNFTLKIRSTKLEDSAMYFCASKFGGGREKLFFGSGTQLSVL.

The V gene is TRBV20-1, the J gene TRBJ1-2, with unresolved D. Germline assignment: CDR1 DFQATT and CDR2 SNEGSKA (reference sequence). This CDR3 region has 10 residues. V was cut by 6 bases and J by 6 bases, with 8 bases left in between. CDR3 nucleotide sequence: TGCAGTGCCCAACCCAATGGCTACACCTTC. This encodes CSAQPNGYTF.

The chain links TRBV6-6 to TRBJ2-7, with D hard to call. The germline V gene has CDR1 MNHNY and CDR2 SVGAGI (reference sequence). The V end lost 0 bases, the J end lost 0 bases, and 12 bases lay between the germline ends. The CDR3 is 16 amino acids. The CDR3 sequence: CASSYSIPDVSYEQYF. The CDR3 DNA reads TGTGCCAGCAGTTACTCCATTCCCGACGTCTCCTACGAGCAGTACTTC.

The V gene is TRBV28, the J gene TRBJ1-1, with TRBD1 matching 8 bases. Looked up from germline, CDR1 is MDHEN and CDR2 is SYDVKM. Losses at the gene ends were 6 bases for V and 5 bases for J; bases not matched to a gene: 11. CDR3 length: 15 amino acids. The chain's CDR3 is CASRDSYRGGTEAFF. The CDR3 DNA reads TGTGCCAGCAGAGATTCTTACAGGGGGGGGACTGAAGCTTTCTTT.

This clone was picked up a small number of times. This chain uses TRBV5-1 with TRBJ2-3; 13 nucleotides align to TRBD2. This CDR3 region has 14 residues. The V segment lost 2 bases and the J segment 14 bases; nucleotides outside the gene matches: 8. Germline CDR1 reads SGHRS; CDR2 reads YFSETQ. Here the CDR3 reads CASSFGLAGERTYF. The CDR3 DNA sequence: TGCGCCAGCAGCTTTGGACTAGCGGGGGAGCGAACGTATTTT. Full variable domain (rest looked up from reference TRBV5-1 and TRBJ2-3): KAGVTQTPRYLIKTRGQQVTLSCSPISGHRSVSWYQQTPGQGLQFLFEYFSETQRNKGNFPGRFSGRQFSNSRSEMNVSTLELGDSALYLCASSFGLAGERTYFGPGTRLTVL.

Here the CDR3 reads CASHRHGNTEAFF. The CDR3 DNA reads TGTGCCAGCCACCGCCATGGGAACACTGAAGCTTTCTTT. The rearrangement joins TRBV28 to TRBJ1-1; D uncertain. Per germline, CDR1 MDHEN and CDR2 SYDVKM. V was trimmed by 8 bases and J by 1 base, leaving 11 bases between them. The CDR3 contains 13 residues. The whole variable domain, filled in from reference TRBV28 and TRBJ1-1, reads DVKVTQSSRYLVKRTGEKVFLECVQDMDHENMFWYRQDPGLGLRLIYFSYDVKMKEKGDIPEGYSVSREKKERFSLILESASTNQTSMYLCASHRHGNTEAFFGQGTRLTVV.

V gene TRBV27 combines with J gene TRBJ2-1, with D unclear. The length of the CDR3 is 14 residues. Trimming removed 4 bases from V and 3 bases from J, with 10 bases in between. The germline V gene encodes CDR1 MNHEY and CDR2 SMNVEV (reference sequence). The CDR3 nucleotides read TGTGCCAGCAGTTCCAACGACGGCTACAATGAGCAGTTCTTC. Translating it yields CASSSNDGYNEQFF.

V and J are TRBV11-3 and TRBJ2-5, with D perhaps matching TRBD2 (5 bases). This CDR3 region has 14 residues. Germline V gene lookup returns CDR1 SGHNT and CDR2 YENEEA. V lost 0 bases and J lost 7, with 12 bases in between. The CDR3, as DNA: TGTGCCAGCAGCTTAGACCGGCTAGCTGGGACCCAGTACTTC. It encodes CASSLDRLAGTQYF. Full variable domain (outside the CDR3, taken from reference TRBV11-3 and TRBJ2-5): EAGVVQSPRYKIIEKKQPVAFWCNPISGHNTLYWYLQNLGQGPELLIRYENEEAVDDSQLPKDRFSAERLKGVDSTLKIQPAELGDSAVYLCASSLDRLAGTQYFGPGTRLLVL.

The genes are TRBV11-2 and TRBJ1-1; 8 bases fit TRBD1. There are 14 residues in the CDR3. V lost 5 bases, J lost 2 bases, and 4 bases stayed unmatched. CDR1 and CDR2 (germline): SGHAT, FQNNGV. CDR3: CASSIGQGNTEAFF. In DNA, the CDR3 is TGTGCCAGCAGCATTGGACAGGGAAACACTGAAGCTTTCTTT.

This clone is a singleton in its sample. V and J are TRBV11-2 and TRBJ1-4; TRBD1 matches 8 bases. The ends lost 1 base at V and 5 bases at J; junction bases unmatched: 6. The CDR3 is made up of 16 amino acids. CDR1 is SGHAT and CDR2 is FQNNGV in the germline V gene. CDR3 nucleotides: TGTGCCAGCAGCTTAGTAGAAAGACAGGGGAATGAAAAACTGTTTTTT. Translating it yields CASSLVERQGNEKLFF.

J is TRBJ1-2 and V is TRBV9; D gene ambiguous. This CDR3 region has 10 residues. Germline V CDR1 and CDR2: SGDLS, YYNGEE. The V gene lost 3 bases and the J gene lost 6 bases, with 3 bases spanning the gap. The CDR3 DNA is TGTGCCAGCAGCGGCGATGGCTACACCTTC. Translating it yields CASSGDGYTF.

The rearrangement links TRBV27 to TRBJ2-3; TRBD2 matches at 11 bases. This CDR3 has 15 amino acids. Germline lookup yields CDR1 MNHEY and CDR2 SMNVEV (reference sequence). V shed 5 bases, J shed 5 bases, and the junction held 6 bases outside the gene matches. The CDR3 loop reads CASSPTSGSKDTQYF. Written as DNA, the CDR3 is TGTGCCAGCAGTCCTACTAGCGGGAGTAAAGATACGCAGTATTTT.